The clone carrying this T cell receptor (beta chain) was found many times. Its antigen is as yet unknown. The sample is drawn from a study of HIV-infected patients and healthy controls. The study's findings and limits: CDR3 sharing between individuals was lower in HIV-infected patients than in healthy controls. In HIV-infected patients, the apparent post-therapy Gini index recovery did not replicate in size-matched data.

Follow-up blood was drawn about 14 weeks, roughly three months, after antiretroviral therapy began. All unsorted peripheral T cells were captured because whole blood was used without fractionation. Trimming pared 6 bases from V and 4 bases from J, leaving 19 bases between. The CDR3 runs to 15 residues. Germline CDR1 is MNHEY and CDR2 is SMNVEV (reference sequence). Reverse transcription used about 510 ng RNA and constant-region primers for alpha and beta. Separate chain-specific third strand synthesis with multiplexing indices produced the alpha and beta libraries. TCRdb called the 5' RACE reads again in MiXCR, with one record for every CDR3 protein. The sample includes approximately 4,000 distinct CDR3 sequences, about 7.8% of them seen just once.

The sequenced sample was blood, obtained during antiretroviral therapy. The chain is built from TRBV27 and TRBJ2-7; D remains ambiguous. The receptor comes from an adult with HIV infection. DNA of the CDR3: TGTGCCAGCAGAGATCTAGGACCAGGAATATACGAGCAGTACTTC. This codes for CASRDLGPGIYEQYF.